This TCR beta chain was captured in a study of Graves' ophthalmopathy and Graves' hyperthyroidism. This clonotype has at least ten counts. The authors amplified TCR beta CDR3 regions, and they did so from RNA transcripts for repertoire sequencing. The first-round RT-PCR employed HTBI primers together with the Qiagen OneStep RT-PCR kit. A multiplex PCR was then performed as the second round. TCRdb analysed the multiplex PCR reads with MiXCR anew, one entry per CDR3 protein. The repertoire holds a few hundred thousand distinct CDR3 sequences, with 15% to 20% as singletons. This CDR3 spans 15 amino acids. Germline V gene lookup returns CDR1 MNHEY and CDR2 SMNVEV (reference sequence). V was clipped by 5 bases and J by 4 bases, with 17 bases between them.

The genes are TRBV27 and TRBJ2-5, with D perhaps matching TRBD1 or TRBD2 (6 bases each). The origin of this receptor is a young woman with Graves' ophthalmopathy. The source material was peripheral blood. The DNA for the CDR3 is TGTGCCAGCAGTCTCGCGTGGGGGCGGGGAGAGACCCAGTACTTC. Translated, it gives CASSLAWGRGETQYF.